The rows below give T cell receptor beta chains drawn from one sample of a study of CD8+ T cells in alopecia areata. Only in-frame clones appear in the TCRdb table, and some are missing; sequencing was by immunoSEQ multiplex PCR. The sample has 200,000 to 250,000 clones, 50% to 70% seen once. The material was CD4+ T cells sorted from blood, obtained at week 0. Every receptor here comes from a human donor with alopecia areata. Both conserved end residues are trimmed from each CDR3. Each record gives: J gene, V gene, CDR3 protein.

TRBJ2-1 TRBV11-2 ASSFGPNYNEQF
TRBJ2-7 TRBV6-6 ASSGTTSGSYEQY
TRBJ2-7 TRBV7-9 ASSLVLGQTPTRAYEQY
TRBJ1-1 TRBV11-1 ASNEPDLTEAF
TRBJ2-7 TRBV5-1 ASSFAGGDEQY
TRBJ2-1 TRBV29-1 SVAGHQKYNEQF
TRBJ2-5 TRBV9 ASSGGDLRETQY
TRBJ2-1 TRBV14 ASSPPGLGYIEQF
TRBJ2-2 TRBV7-8 ASSLGYTAVRSTGELF
TRBJ2-4 TRBV30 AWSGFDDRGRDIQY
TRBJ1-2 TRBV4-2 ASSQRFEGQGDGYT
TRBJ1-5 TRBV30 AWSRGQGHQPQH
TRBJ1-2 TRBV30 AWTREGWGYGYT
TRBJ2-5 TRBV29-1 SARQRMVVTETQY
TRBJ1-5 TRBV29-1 SVASEHGQPQH
TRBJ2-4 TRBV4-1 ASSQDFASGLRNIQY
TRBJ2-7 TRBV2 ASSERTPLLYEQY
TRBJ2-1 TRBV29-1 SVGKLAGGTNEQF
TRBJ2-2 TRBV5-6 ASSSGGLPTGELF
TRBJ2-7 TRBV30 AWSIGSGSHEQY
TRBJ1-5 TRBV4-2 ASSPEQGANQPQH
TRBJ2-7 TRBV5-1 ASSLAPSTYEQY
TRBJ2-1 TRBV4-1 ASSRGLAGVSSYNEQF
TRBJ2-1 TRBV29-1 SVRLAGEQF
TRBJ1-5 TRBV2 ASSEDPPLQPQH
TRBJ2-1 TRBV2 ASKVGGSYNEQF
TRBJ1-1 TRBV7-9 ASSLGGWWAEAF
TRBJ2-5 TRBV7-8 ASSLPDRRKETQY
TRBJ1-2 TRBV29-1 SVDAGGDYGYT
TRBJ1-6 TRBV19 ASSRQATNSPLH
TRBJ2-6 TRBV2 ASHRLSGANVLT
TRBJ1-2 TRBV27 ASSRKPKGYGYT
TRBJ2-3 TRBV7-8 ASSLAGLASSGTDTQY
TRBJ2-1 TRBV29-1 SGGAGALGNEQF
TRBJ2-3 TRBV29-1 SVYPGHTQY
TRBJ2-6 TRBV30 AWSTRYVLT
TRBJ1-5 TRBV9 ASSVDPLGQPQH
TRBJ1-2 TRBV18 ASSPREAGRGYT
TRBJ2-7 TRBV30 AWSELHEQY
TRBJ2-7 TRBV5-4 ASSMGYSYEQY
TRBJ2-5 TRBV4-1 ASSPIDRGSETQY
TRBJ1-2 TRBV6-6 ASSYCTGTAGGYT
TRBJ2-3 TRBV5-4 ASSLGLAGGPSTDTQY
TRBJ1-1 TRBV6-5 ASSYGTGMSTEAF
TRBJ2-7 TRBV9 ASSPQGAYEQY
TRBJ1-2 TRBV30 AWSVQGDGYT
TRBJ2-7 TRBV28 ASRGTYPYEQY
TRBJ2-2 TRBV25-1 ASSDLGGGNTGELF
TRBJ1-1 TRBV5-6 ASSFASEAF
TRBJ1-4 TRBV2 ASSETHTSWMEKLF
TRBJ1-3 TRBV7-9 ASSFKGQRLTGNTIY
TRBJ1-1 TRBV5-4 ASSPGQGTSEAF
TRBJ2-7 TRBV2 ASSGIYEQY
TRBJ1-1 TRBV19 ASKGPFNTEAF
TRBJ2-5 TRBV28 ASSLFRWWGQQETQY
TRBJ1-1 TRBV29-1 SVVGGMNTEAF
TRBJ2-1 TRBV7-2 ASSPSLGNEQF
TRBJ2-2 TRBV30 AWSVFGTGELF
TRBJ2-7 TRBV5-6 ASSRNLLWDSSYEQY
TRBJ2-7 TRBV29-1 SATGLSYEQY